This entry lists 2 T cell receptor beta chains sequenced from one sample in a study of T cell responses to AZD1222 COVID-19 vaccine. Clones were sequenced by immunoSEQ multiplex PCR, and TCRdb holds only the in-frame ones, with some missing. The sample carries 190,000 or so clones, about 89% recorded once. This sample comprised peripheral blood, obtained 28 days after the second AZD1222 dose. The receptors originated from an adult who received the AZD1222 COVID-19 vaccine.

CDR3 nucleotides: TGTGCCAGCAGCGATACGGTGAATTCACCCCTCCACTTT. It is translated as CASSDTVNSPLHF. This chain joins TRBV5-4 and TRBJ1-6; no firm D call. CDR1 and CDR2 (germline): SGHNT, YYREEE (reference sequence). The CDR3 is 13 residues long. V was cut by 4 bases and J by 7 bases, with 9 bases left in between.

This sequence joins TRBV11-2 and TRBJ2-6; D is possibly TRBD1 or TRBD2 (5 bases each). The CDR3 consists of 18 residues. Germline V gene lookup returns CDR1 SGHAT and CDR2 FQNNGV. V shed 6 bases and J shed 0 bases, with 18 bases lying between them. The CDR3 loop reads CASRRVRDGRSGANVLTF. CDR3 bases: TGTGCCAGCAGGAGAGTCCGGGACGGTCGCTCTGGGGCCAACGTCCTGACTTTC.